The 7 T cell receptor beta chains below come from one sample, sequenced in a study of cytotoxic CD8 clonotypes in ibrutinib-treated CLL (dated by TCRdb to the early 2020s). Taken with the paper, the label for time point translates to: approximately 25 months on ibrutinib. Libraries were constructed by the immunoSEQ multiplex PCR assay. TCRdb provides this immuneACCESS table in a form limited to in-frame rearrangements. Some clones are lacking; in checked studies, under half of them reflect an unresolved V gene, and why the rest are absent is not known. Counted in this sample were under 35,000 clones; more than 60% of them appeared once. The top ten constitute roughly 51% of the sample. Sample: PBMCs, taken after 24 months of ibrutinib treatment. The receptors were sampled from a human donor with chronic lymphocytic leukemia.

The rearrangement uses TRBV20-1 and TRBJ2-7; D gene unclear. Deletions cut 3 bases from V and 4 bases from J, with 4 bases between. The CDR3 sequence is 10 residues long. Germline CDR1 is DFQATT and CDR2 is SNEGSKA (reference sequence). The CDR3 protein is CSARAYEQYF. The CDR3 DNA sequence: TGCAGTGCTAGGGCATACGAGCAGTACTTC.

V is TRBV5-4 and J is TRBJ1-2; 7 bases are shared with TRBD1. Germline V lookup: CDR1 SGHNT, CDR2 YYREEE (reference sequence). With V trimmed by 4 bases and J by 7 bases, 10 bases remained unmatched. CDR3 length: 14 amino acids. CDR3 sequence (DNA): TGTGCCAGCAGCCAGCAGGGGGGCGCGGCTGGCTACACCTTC. The encoded protein is CASSQQGGAAGYTF.

The chain links TRBV5-1 to TRBJ2-7, with 7 bases fitting TRBD2. The junction had 6 bases not matched to a gene; V was cut back by 0 bases and J by 3 bases. The CDR3 consists of 15 residues. CDR1 is SGHRS and CDR2 is YFSETQ in the germline V gene. The CDR3 loop reads CASSLAASGNYEQYF. CDR3 coding DNA: TGCGCCAGCAGCTTGGCGGCTAGCGGAAACTACGAGCAGTACTTC.

The CDR3 loop is CASSSRFGGQYF. The CDR3 region has the DNA TGTGCCAGCAGCTCCCGGTTCGGGGGGCAGTACTTC. The chain is built from TRBV7-6 and TRBJ2-7, with D tentatively TRBD2 (6 bases). CDR1 SGHVS and CDR2 FNYEAQ come from the germline V gene. CDR3 length: 12 residues. V was pared by 4 bases and J by 9 bases, with 13 bases between.

This chain connects TRBV30 to TRBJ2-7, with a weak D call TRBD1 (5 bases). The CDR3 length is 13 residues. V was pared by 2 bases and J by 4 bases, with 12 bases between. Germline V lookup: CDR1 GTSNPN, CDR2 SVGIG (reference sequence). For the CDR3, the DNA is TGTGCCTGGAGTCCAGGGCTGGGGTACGAGCAGTACTTC. This codes for CAWSPGLGYEQYF.

The rearrangement uses TRBV18 and TRBJ1-2, with D unclear. Per the germline V gene, CDR1 is KGHSH and CDR2 is LQKENI. V was trimmed by 5 bases and J by 5 bases, leaving 12 bases between them. The CDR3 contains 13 residues. CDR3 DNA sequence: TGTGCCAGCTCAATACAAGACGGTTATGGCTACACCTTC. Its translation: CASSIQDGYGYTF. Using reference TRBV18 and TRBJ1-2 for the parts outside the CDR3, the full variable domain is NAGVMQNPRHLVRRRGQEARLRCSPMKGHSHVYWYRQLPEEGLKFMVYLQKENIIDESGMPKERFSAEFPKEGPSILRIQQVVRGDSAAYFCASSIQDGYGYTFGSGTRLTVV.

This chain uses TRBV5-4 with TRBJ2-1, with unresolved D. Trimming cost V 4 bases and J 4 bases, with 21 bases left between them. Germline V gene data show CDR1 as SGHNT and CDR2 as YYREEE (reference sequence). The CDR3 covers 17 residues. The CDR3 sequence is CASSRDSPVLPYNEQFF. CDR3 nucleotide sequence: TGTGCCAGCAGCCGAGACTCCCCTGTTTTACCTTACAATGAGCAGTTCTTC.